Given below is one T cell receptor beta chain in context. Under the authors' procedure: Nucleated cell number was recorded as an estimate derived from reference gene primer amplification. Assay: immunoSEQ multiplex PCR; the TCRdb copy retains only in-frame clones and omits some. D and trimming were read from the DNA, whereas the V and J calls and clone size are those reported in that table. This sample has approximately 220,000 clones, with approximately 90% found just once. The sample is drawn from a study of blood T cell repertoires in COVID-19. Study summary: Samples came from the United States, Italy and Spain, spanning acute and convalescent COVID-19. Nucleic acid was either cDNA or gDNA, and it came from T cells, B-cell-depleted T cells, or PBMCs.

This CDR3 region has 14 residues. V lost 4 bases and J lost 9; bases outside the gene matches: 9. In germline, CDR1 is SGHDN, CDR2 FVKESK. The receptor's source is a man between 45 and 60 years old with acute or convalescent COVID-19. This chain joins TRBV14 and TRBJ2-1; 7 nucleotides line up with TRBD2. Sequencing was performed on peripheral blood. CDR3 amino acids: CASSRTAGVTEQFF. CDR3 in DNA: TGTGCCAGCAGCCGCACGGCGGGGGTAACTGAGCAGTTCTTC.